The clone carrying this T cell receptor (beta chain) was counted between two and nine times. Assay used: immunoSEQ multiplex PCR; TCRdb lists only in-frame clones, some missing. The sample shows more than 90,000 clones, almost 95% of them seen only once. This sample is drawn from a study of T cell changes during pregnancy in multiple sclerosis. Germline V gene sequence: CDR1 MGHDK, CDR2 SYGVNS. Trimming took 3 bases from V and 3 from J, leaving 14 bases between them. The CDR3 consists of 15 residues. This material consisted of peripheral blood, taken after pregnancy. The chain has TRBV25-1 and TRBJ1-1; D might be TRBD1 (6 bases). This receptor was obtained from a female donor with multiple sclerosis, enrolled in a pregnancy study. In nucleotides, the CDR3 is TGTGCCAGCAGTGAGGGTTTAGGGGGGGACACTGAAGCTTTCTTT. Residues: CASSEGLGGDTEAFF.